The source of this T cell receptor (beta chain) is a study of blood T cell repertoires in COVID-19. Looking at the study overall: PBMCs, B-cell-depleted T cells, or T cells were the source of the cDNA or gDNA that made up the material.

Source study methods: Estimated nucleated cell counts came from reference gene primer amplification. Method: immunoSEQ multiplex PCR; TCRdb's copy keeps in-frame clones and lacks some. V, J and clone size derive from that table, while D and trimming were established from the DNA sequence. Here the sample spans around 260,000 clones, 75% to 90% being singletons. The sample holds one count of this clone. Sequencing input: peripheral blood. The clonotype comes from a man aged 30 to 39 with active or convalescent COVID-19.

CDR3 sequence: CASSVRDGYTF. CDR3 nucleotide sequence: TGTGCCAGCAGTGTTCGGGATGGCTACACCTTC. The chain links TRBV2 to TRBJ1-2; no clear D. Per germline, CDR1 SNHLY and CDR2 FYNNEI. This CDR3 has 11 amino acids. V lost 4 bases and J 6 bases, leaving 6 bases between the germline ends.